Each of the 2 T cell receptor beta chains below was sequenced from the same sample in a study of T cell responses to AZD1222 COVID-19 vaccine. Libraries were prepared by immunoSEQ multiplex PCR; TCRdb keeps only in-frame clonotypes and omits some of them. The repertoire holds about 42,000 clones, with roughly 83% as singletons. Source: peripheral blood, taken 28 days after the second AZD1222 dose. The receptor source for this set is an adult who received the AZD1222 COVID-19 vaccine.

The CDR3 DNA sequence: TGTGCCAGTAGTATATCGGGACTAGCGGCTTCCTACGAGCAGTACTTC. Translating it yields CASSISGLAASYEQYF. This chain links TRBV19 with TRBJ2-7, with 11 nucleotides matching TRBD2. The ends lost 2 bases at V and 1 base at J; junction bases unmatched: 4. The germline gives CDR1 LNHDA, CDR2 SQIVND (reference sequence). CDR3 length: 16 residues.

The chain uses TRBV28 and TRBJ2-7; no clear D gene. The CDR3 is 12 residues long. V was pared by 7 bases and J by 2 bases, with 9 bases between. Germline V gene lookup returns CDR1 MDHEN and CDR2 SYDVKM. The CDR3 spells CASTKSTYEQYF. The CDR3 DNA reads as TGTGCCAGCACTAAGTCTACCTACGAGCAGTACTTC.